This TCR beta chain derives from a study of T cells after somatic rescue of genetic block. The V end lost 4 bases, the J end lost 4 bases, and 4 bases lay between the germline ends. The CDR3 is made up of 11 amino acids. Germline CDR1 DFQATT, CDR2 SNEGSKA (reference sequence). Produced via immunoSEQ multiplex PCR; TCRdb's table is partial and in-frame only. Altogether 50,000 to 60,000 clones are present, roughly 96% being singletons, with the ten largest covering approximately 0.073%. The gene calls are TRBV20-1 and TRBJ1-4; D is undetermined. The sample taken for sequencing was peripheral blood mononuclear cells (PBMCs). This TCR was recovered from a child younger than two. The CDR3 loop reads CSATDNEKLFF. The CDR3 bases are TGCAGTGCTACAGATAATGAAAAACTGTTTTTT.